A selection of T cell receptor beta chains follows, all from one sample in a study of blood T cell repertoires in COVID-19. Clones were sequenced by immunoSEQ multiplex PCR, and TCRdb holds only the in-frame ones, with some missing. The table lists roughly 180,000 clones, about 80% of them singletons. Source material: PBMCs or T cells enriched from blood (not recorded which). Receptor source: a man aged 60 to 75 who had been exposed to COVID-19. The CDR3 runs from the conserved cysteine through the conserved F or W. D genes are given only for firm matches. Part of the rows lack a size; the others show once, few, many or a class for expanded clones.

j_call	clone_size	v_call	d_call	cdr3_aa	cdr3_nt
TRBJ2-2	few	TRBV7-8	.	CASSPVLEAGELFF	TGTGCCAGCAGCCCGGTTTTGGAGGCCGGGGAGCTGTTTTTT
TRBJ2-7	.	TRBV27	.	CASSGAGGHHEQYF	TGTGCCAGCAGTGGGGCAGGGGGGCACCACGAGCAGTACTTC
TRBJ2-3	.	TRBV6-4	TRBD2	CASSAGTSGMRDTQYF	TGTGCCAGCAGTGCCGGGACTAGCGGGATGAGAGATACGCAGTATTTT
TRBJ1-5	.	TRBV30	.	CAWGAEGNQPQHF	TGTGCCTGGGGTGCCGAGGGCAATCAGCCCCAGCATTTT
TRBJ2-5	.	TRBV25-1	.	CASSEFFAAGETQYF	TGTGCCAGCAGTGAATTCTTTGCGGCGGGAGAGACCCAGTACTTC
TRBJ2-5	.	TRBV11-3	TRBD2	CASSPGGWGRLGKETQYF	TGTGCCAGCTCCCCGGGGGGGTGGGGACGGCTGGGGAAAGAGACCCAGTACTTC
TRBJ2-4	.	TRBV6-6	.	CASTEDKNIQYF	TGTGCCAGCACGGAGGACAAAAACATTCAGTACTTC
TRBJ1-1	.	TRBV12-3/TRBV12-4	.	CASSLGGQGEAFF	TGTGCCAGCAGTTTAGGTGGGCAGGGTGAAGCTTTCTTT
TRBJ1-2	.	TRBV3-1/TRBV3-2	TRBD1	CASSPQGGASYTF	TGTGCCAGCAGCCCCCAAGGGGGCGCAAGCTACACCTTC
TRBJ1-1	.	TRBV5-1	TRBD1	CASSLVGTGATEAFF	TGCGCCAGCAGCTTGGTCGGAACAGGGGCAACTGAAGCTTTCTTT
TRBJ1-5	.	TRBV7-2	TRBD1	CASSLVGGSGGRNQPQHF	TGTGCCAGCAGCTTAGTAGGAGGGTCAGGGGGCCGCAATCAGCCCCAGCATTTT
TRBJ1-5	.	TRBV24-1	.	CATSAGVSNQPQHF	TGTGCCACCAGCGCAGGGGTTAGCAATCAGCCCCAGCATTTT
TRBJ1-5	.	TRBV11-2	.	CASSLDRGSKRPQHF	TGTGCCAGCAGCTTAGATCGGGGGTCGAAGCGGCCCCAGCATTTT
TRBJ2-2	.	TRBV11-2	.	CASSFAGELFF	TGTGCCAGCAGCTTCGCCGGGGAGCTGTTTTTT
TRBJ2-1	.	TRBV7-2	TRBD2	CASSSSTSGRNEQFF	TGTGCCAGCAGCTCATCGACTAGCGGGAGAAATGAGCAGTTCTTC
TRBJ2-1	.	TRBV19	TRBD2	CASSNPLAGGYNEQFF	TGTGCCAGTAGTAACCCGCTGGCGGGAGGTTACAATGAGCAGTTCTTC
TRBJ2-2	.	TRBV7-3	.	CASSLNRVTGELFF	TGTGCCAGCAGCTTAAACAGGGTCACCGGGGAGCTGTTTTTT
TRBJ2-4	.	TRBV18	TRBD1	CASSERQGAKNIQYF	TGTGCCAGCTCAGAAAGACAGGGGGCCAAAAACATTCAGTACTTC
TRBJ1-1	few	TRBV9	TRBD1	CASSGGQGAGNTEAFF	TGTGCCAGCAGCGGAGGACAGGGGGCGGGGAACACTGAAGCTTTCTTT
TRBJ1-5	.	TRBV19	TRBD1	CASRSRTGQRNQPQHF	TGTGCCAGTAGATCGCGGACAGGGCAGCGGAATCAGCCCCAGCATTTT
TRBJ2-1	once	TRBV9	TRBD2	CASSELAGEQFF	TGTGCCAGCAGCGAATTAGCGGGAGAGCAGTTCTTC
TRBJ2-7	.	TRBV10-2	TRBD2	CASTLAGGTYEQYF	TGCGCCAGCACCTTAGCGGGGGGAACCTACGAGCAGTACTTC